Here is one T cell receptor (beta chain) with its context. The sample is drawn from a study of blood T cell repertoires in COVID-19. Data came from immunoSEQ multiplex PCR; TCRdb stores just in-frame clones and leaves some out. The sample lists over 300,000 clones, 85% to 90% occurring once. Germline lookup yields CDR1 MNHEY and CDR2 SMNVEV (reference sequence). The CDR3 runs to 15 residues. Trimming cost V 9 bases and J 4 bases, with 21 bases left between them. The genes are TRBV27 and TRBJ1-2; D may be TRBD1 (5 bases). The sequenced sample consisted of PBMCs or T cells enriched from blood (not recorded which). The TCR comes from a woman in her 30s with acute COVID-19. CDR3 coding DNA: TGTGCCAGTAGGCCGCTAGGGGAGGTGGGCTATGGCTACACCTTC. Residues: CASRPLGEVGYGYTF.